The 13 T cell receptor beta chains presented below share a single source sample, sequenced in a study of T-cell reconstitution after alpha-beta-depleted transplantation in children. A library of TCRbeta sequences, prepared with unique molecular identifiers, was generated. Via MiXCR, TCRdb re-called the PCR reads, giving one row per CDR3 protein. In the table there are approximately 200,000 distinct CDR3 sequences, approximately 15% of which are singletons. Specimen: PBMCs from the stem cell graft donor, collected from the stem cell graft. The receptors here all came from a human donor who donated a stem cell graft to a child with acute lymphoblastic leukemia.

V gene TRBV3-1 combines with J gene TRBJ2-3, with 13 nucleotides matching TRBD2. This CDR3 is 19 amino acids long. J was trimmed by 4 bases and V by 4 bases; bases with no gene match: 14. In germline, CDR1 is LGHDT, CDR2 YNNKEL (reference sequence). CDR3 in DNA: TGTGCCAGCAGCCTCGGACTAGCGGGAGTCTCTCTGGGCGCAGATACGCAGTATTTT. This codes for CASSLGLAGVSLGADTQYF.

J is TRBJ2-7 and V is TRBV6-5; 14 bases fit TRBD2. V lost 6 bases to trimming and J lost 1 base; unmatched junction nucleotides: 5. CDR3 size: 16 residues. Germline CDR1 reads MNHEY; CDR2 reads SVGAGI. The CDR3 sequence: CASSLGTSGRSYEQYF. CDR3 nucleotides: TGTGCCAGCAGCCTAGGGACTAGCGGGAGATCCTACGAGCAGTACTTC.

There are many counts of this clonotype. The chain joins TRBV7-9 to TRBJ2-7; D call uncertain. Trimming removed 1 base from V and 2 bases from J, with 6 bases in between. This CDR3 spans 13 amino acids. The germline gives CDR1 SEHNR, CDR2 FQNEAQ (reference sequence). The CDR3 sequence: CASSLGWPYEQYF. In DNA, the CDR3 is TGTGCCAGCAGCTTAGGTTGGCCCTACGAGCAGTACTTC.

This clonotype showed up just a few times. This chain uses TRBV6-1 with TRBJ2-2; 7 nucleotides match TRBD2. There are 14 residues in the CDR3. The V gene's germline CDR1 is MNHNS and CDR2 SASEGT. V lost 6 bases and J lost 3; bases outside the gene matches: 4. The CDR3 nucleotides are TGTGCCAGCAGCCCAACTAGCGACACCGGGGAGCTGTTTTTT. Residues: CASSPTSDTGELFF.

This clonotype has a handful of counts. The DNA of the CDR3 is TGTGCCAGCACCTCGACGGGCTCCTACGAGCAGTACTTC. Its translation is CASTSTGSYEQYF. The rearrangement links TRBV6-6 to TRBJ2-7; D ambiguous. Germline V gives CDR1 MNHNY, CDR2 SVGAGI (reference sequence). Trimming cost V 7 bases and J 0 bases, with 10 bases left between them. CDR3 size: 13 residues.

This clonotype was observed at least ten times. This sequence joins TRBV12-3 or TRBV12-4 and TRBJ2-7; TRBD2 matches 8 bases. This CDR3 has 14 residues. J lost 6 bases, V lost 6 bases, and 10 bases had no gene match. CDR3 nucleotide sequence: TGTGCCAGCAGACCCGGGGGGGGTCGCGGCGAGCAGTACTTC. Protein sequence: CASRPGGGRGEQYF.

This clonotype has ten or more counts. The chain carries TRBV29-1 and TRBJ2-1; 8 bases agree with TRBD2. This CDR3 region has 17 residues. V lost 1 base to trimming and J lost 7 bases; unmatched junction nucleotides: 15. CDR1 and CDR2 from the germline V gene are SQVTM and ANQGSEA. CDR3 region: CSVEVVGDREGRNEQFF. DNA of the CDR3: TGCAGCGTTGAAGTGGTGGGGGACCGGGAGGGCCGGAATGAGCAGTTCTTC.

There are many counts of this clonotype. The J gene is TRBJ2-7, the V gene TRBV5-5, with 9 bases that match TRBD1. V gave up 6 bases and J gave up 0 bases; unmatched junction bases: 7. The germline gives CDR1 SGHKS, CDR2 YYEKEE (reference sequence). CDR3 size: 15 residues. The CDR3 coding sequence is TGTGCCAGCACCTTAAGGGACAGGGCCTCCTACGAGCAGTACTTC. As protein: CASTLRDRASYEQYF.

This clonotype has only one observation. Given a much more abundant clone one base away, this may be a read error. The chain is built from TRBV6-1 and TRBJ1-1; no reliable D call. The CDR3 runs 11 residues. The V end lost 3 bases, the J end lost 10 bases, and 9 bases lay between the germline ends. Germline CDR1 and CDR2: MNHNS and SASEGT. This CDR3 is CASSDRVAAFF. In nucleotides, the CDR3 is TGTGCCAGCAGTGACAGAGTTGCAGCTTTCTTT.

This clonotype was recorded many times. The chain combines TRBV7-2 with TRBJ2-3; 7 bases are a match to TRBD2. Germline CDR1 and CDR2: SGHTA and FQGNSA. V gave up 1 base and J gave up 5 bases; unmatched junction bases: 6. The CDR3 length is 15 residues. This CDR3 reads CASSLVAGVGDTQYF. CDR3 nucleotides: TGTGCCAGCAGCTTAGTTGCGGGAGTTGGAGATACGCAGTATTTT.

This clonotype has at least ten counts. The junction and the germline gene differ at one end; a read error may be behind it. V usage is TRBV7-9 and J usage is TRBJ2-7, with 8 bases aligning to TRBD2. Germline values: CDR1 SEHNR, CDR2 FQNEAQ (reference sequence). The CDR3 totals 15 residues. The CDR3 loop is CASMDSGSASSEQYF. The DNA of the CDR3 is TGTGCCAGCATGGACAGCGGGAGCGCCTCCTCCGAGCAGTACTTC.

This clonotype was recorded at least ten times. This chain connects TRBV28 to TRBJ1-6; D is uncertain. Germline V lookup: CDR1 MDHEN, CDR2 SYDVKM. This CDR3 spans 14 amino acids. V was pared by 6 bases and J by 0 bases, with 6 bases between. DNA of the CDR3: TGTGCCAGCAGGGTGAACTCCTATAATTCACCCCTCCACTTT. It codes for CASRVNSYNSPLHF.

Many counts were recorded for this clonotype. J is TRBJ2-4 and V is TRBV20-1, with D unresolved. Trimming left V 0 bases short and J 8 bases short, with 11 bases between. CDR1 and CDR2 from the germline V gene are DFQATT and SNEGSKA (reference sequence). This CDR3 region has 13 residues. The CDR3 protein is CSARDSRSDIQYF. CDR3 bases: TGCAGTGCTAGAGATAGCAGGTCAGACATTCAGTACTTC.